This T cell receptor (beta chain) was captured in a study of cytomegalovirus exposure and HLA in healthy donors. Per germline, CDR1 SGDLS and CDR2 YYNGEE. The length of the CDR3 is 13 residues. The V and J ends lost 7 bases and 6 bases, in that order; junction bases with no gene match: 3. Overall study findings and caveats: Analyzed later, association rates of TCRs varied across HLA loci, with DRB1 most and HLA-C fewest. Some V segments, TRBV6-2 and TRBV6-3 among them, were indistinguishable and were therefore excluded.

Primers included in the PCR were 60 Vbeta and 13 Jbeta primers. Sequenced by immunoSEQ multiplex PCR; TCRdb stores in-frame clones only, minus some. The data hold fewer than 200,000 clones, with approximately 70% observed a single time. Note on this clone: Its antigen is as yet unknown.

Sequenced input: PBMCs. This sequence joins TRBV9 and TRBJ1-6, with 8 bases that match TRBD1. The receptor was isolated from a woman younger than 45 in good health and CMV-seronegative. CDR3 sequence reads: CASGTGPNSPLHF. CDR3 sequence (DNA): TGTGCCAGCGGGACAGGCCCTAATTCACCCCTCCACTTT.